This TCR beta chain was sequenced in a study of cytomegalovirus exposure and HLA in healthy donors. Here immunoSEQ multiplex PCR was the method, and the copy in TCRdb shows in-frame clones only, minus some. The table records about 220,000 clones, around 90% of them present only once. Remarks on this clone: Its antigen is not known.

Study-level results: Confirmation was obtained in vitro that three CMV-associated chains are specific for CMV antigens.

Trimming left V 4 bases short and J 7 bases short, with 20 bases between. The CDR3 is 16 residues long. Per germline, CDR1 MNHEY and CDR2 SMNVEV (reference sequence). The sequencing sample was made of PBMCs. The V gene is TRBV27, the J gene TRBJ1-5; maybe TRBD1 (6 bases). This receptor was identified in a woman under 30 in good health and CMV-seronegative. The CDR3 region is CASSSQGPGGEQPQHF. CDR3 nucleotides: TGTGCCAGCAGTTCACAGGGCCCGGGGGGGGAACAGCCCCAGCATTTT.